The 26 T cell receptor beta chains given below trace back to one sample, sequenced in a study of identical twins. In TCRdb, the 5' RACE reads were re-called with MiXCR into one record per CDR3 protein. The repertoire includes a few hundred thousand distinct CDR3 sequences, approximately 10% of them detected once, and roughly 3% sits in the top ten. A further study also used this sample, focusing on yellow fever vaccine responses in identical twins.

Sequencing was performed on PBMCs. The receptors come from a woman aged 18-29 years in good health.

This clonotype was counted at least ten times. The V call is TRBV6-2 or TRBV6-3, the J call TRBJ2-7; 7 positions agree with TRBD1. The V gene's germline CDR1 is MNHEY and CDR2 SVGEGT. V shed 6 bases and J 2 bases; nucleotides not matched to a gene: 7. The CDR3 runs 14 residues. In DNA form, the CDR3 reads TGTGCCAGCAGCTCGACAGGGCAAGCCTACGAGCAGTACTTC. Protein product: CASSSTGQAYEQYF.

The chain couples TRBV6-5 to TRBJ2-7; 9 nucleotides line up with TRBD1. There are 16 residues in the CDR3. J lost 0 bases, V lost 2 bases, and 5 bases had no gene match. Germline V gene lookup returns CDR1 MNHEY and CDR2 SVGAGI. CDR3 DNA sequence: TGTGCCAGCAGTTACGGGGGACAGGGAGGCTCCTACGAGCAGTACTTC. This encodes CASSYGGQGGSYEQYF.

V and J are TRBV7-3 and TRBJ2-7; a weak D match, TRBD2 (6 bases). Germline assignment: CDR1 SGHTA and CDR2 FQGTGA. The CDR3 has 14 residues. Trimming stripped 3 bases from V and 2 bases from J, with 11 bases between. The CDR3 DNA sequence: TGTGCCAGCAGCTTGGCGGGGCCCCCCTACGAGCAGTACTTC. Translation gives CASSLAGPPYEQYF.

The J gene is TRBJ2-5, the V gene TRBV15; tentative D call: TRBD2 (6 bases). Germline-derived CDR1 and CDR2 are LNHNV and YYDKDF (reference sequence). The CDR3 spans 16 residues. V was trimmed by 5 bases and J by 0 bases, leaving 16 bases between them. The chain's CDR3 is CATSGGTVRDQETQYF. DNA of the CDR3: TGTGCCACCAGCGGAGGGACGGTCCGCGACCAAGAGACCCAGTACTTC.

This clonotype was observed a handful of times. V is TRBV4-2 and J is TRBJ2-7; 9 bases fit TRBD1. Germline V CDR1 and CDR2: LGHNA, YNFKEQ. V gave up 3 bases and J gave up 5 bases; unmatched junction bases: 11. The CDR3 is made up of 16 amino acids. The CDR3 bases are TGTGCCAGCAGCCAGTCCGTAGGGACAGGGAGAAACGAGCAGTACTTC. Translation gives CASSQSVGTGRNEQYF.

This clonotype was observed many times. The genes are TRBV10-2 and TRBJ2-7; 10 bases match TRBD1. With V trimmed by 0 bases and J by 4 bases, 9 bases remained unmatched. Per the germline V gene, CDR1 is WSHSY and CDR2 is SAAADI. The CDR3 totals 17 residues. CDR3 sequence reads: CASSESYGQGGIYEQYF. DNA for the CDR3: TGCGCCAGCAGTGAGTCCTATGGACAGGGGGGCATATACGAGCAGTACTTC.

The chain recombines TRBV19 with TRBJ1-1, with a weak D call TRBD1 (5 bases). The CDR3 extends over 15 amino acids. The V gene's germline CDR1 is LNHDA and CDR2 SQIVND (reference sequence). The V end was cut by 6 bases, the J end by 0 bases, with 14 bases between. CDR3 sequence reads: CASRGRKGLNTEAFF. CDR3 bases: TGTGCCAGTAGGGGGCGAAAGGGCCTGAACACTGAAGCTTTCTTT.

This chain uses TRBV6-5 with TRBJ2-3, with D maybe TRBD2 (5 bases). V lost 6 bases and J lost 0, with 13 bases in between. The CDR3 has 15 residues. Per the germline V gene, CDR1 is MNHEY and CDR2 is SVGAGI. DNA for the CDR3: TGTGCCAGCAGATACAGCGGTCTTAGCACAGATACGCAGTATTTT. It translates to CASRYSGLSTDTQYF.

The chain links TRBV2 to TRBJ1-2; TRBD1 aligns across 10 bases. The germline V gene encodes CDR1 SNHLY and CDR2 FYNNEI. J lost 8 bases, V lost 8 bases, and 5 bases had no gene match. The CDR3 sequence is 12 residues long. The CDR3 sequence is CASLGTGDGYTF. The CDR3 nucleotides read TGTGCCAGCCTGGGGACAGGGGACGGCTACACCTTC.

This clonotype was observed a handful of times. The chain recombines TRBV20-1 with TRBJ2-7; TRBD2 aligns across 7 bases. The CDR3 extends over 13 amino acids. Germline V lookup: CDR1 DFQATT, CDR2 SNEGSKA (reference sequence). J was trimmed by 6 bases and V by 3 bases; bases with no gene match: 8. CDR3 bases: TGCAGTGCTAGGGGAGGGGAGTGGTCCGAGCAGTACTTC. Amino acid sequence: CSARGGEWSEQYF.

The chain uses TRBV29-1 and TRBJ2-7; TRBD1 or TRBD2 may be the D gene (6 bases each). Between the trimmed V and J ends, which lost 1 base and 12 bases, there was a span of 19 bases. Germline-derived CDR1 and CDR2 are SQVTM and ANQGSEA. The CDR3 consists of 13 residues. The CDR3: CSVEVQIGGDRYF. The DNA of the CDR3 is TGCAGCGTTGAAGTCCAAATCGGGGGCGATCGGTACTTC.

This clonotype has just a few counts. CDR3 region: CASSLVSSGRETQYF. CDR3 sequence (DNA): TGCGCCAGCAGCTTGGTATCTAGCGGTAGGGAGACCCAGTACTTC. The V gene is TRBV5-1, the J gene TRBJ2-5; 7 bases line up with TRBD2. CDR1 is SGHRS and CDR2 is YFSETQ in the germline V gene. Germline trimming cut 0 bases from V and 5 bases from J; bases unmatched to any gene: 7. The length of the CDR3 is 15 residues.

This clonotype was detected a few times. The rearrangement links TRBV20-1 to TRBJ2-1; a possible D gene is TRBD2 (6 bases). Germline V gene sequence: CDR1 DFQATT, CDR2 SNEGSKA (reference sequence). Trimming took off 3 bases at V and 0 bases at J, with 12 bases between the two ends. The CDR3 is made up of 15 amino acids. CDR3 protein: CSASRDSSSYNEQFF. Here the CDR3 DNA reads TGCAGTGCTAGTCGGGACTCTAGCTCCTACAATGAGCAGTTCTTC.

This clonotype was found many times. V is TRBV3-1 and J is TRBJ1-2; D gene ambiguous. The CDR3 spans 14 residues. V dropped 3 bases and J dropped 7 bases, with 15 bases sitting between them. Germline values: CDR1 LGHDT, CDR2 YNNKEL (reference sequence). CDR3 residues: CASSHYTPRGGYTF. In DNA, the CDR3 is TGTGCCAGCAGCCATTATACCCCCCGGGGTGGCTACACCTTC.

This clonotype has more than one count but fewer than ten. The chain combines TRBV12-3 or TRBV12-4 with TRBJ1-4, with D hard to call. V was pared by 3 bases and J by 7 bases, with 6 bases between. This CDR3 is 12 amino acids long. The CDR3 is CASSLFSEKLFF. CDR3 DNA: TGTGCCAGCAGTTTGTTCAGTGAAAAACTGTTTTTT.

Many counts were recorded for this clonotype. The rearrangement joins TRBV7-2 to TRBJ2-3; TRBD2 matches 15 bases. The CDR3 is 17 amino acids. V shed 5 bases and J 1 base; nucleotides not matched to a gene: 4. In germline, CDR1 is SGHTA, CDR2 FQGNSA. CDR3 sequence (DNA): TGTGCCAGCAGCGCTCGGACTAGCGGGGGGGGCACAGATACGCAGTATTTT. Translated, it gives CASSARTSGGGTDTQYF.

This clonotype turned up a few times. V usage is TRBV6-1 and J usage is TRBJ2-7; 7 positions match TRBD1. Germline CDR1 and CDR2: MNHNS and SASEGT. This CDR3 region has 15 residues. The ends lost 11 bases at V and 2 bases at J; junction bases unmatched: 15. CDR3 protein: CASRDLKGATYEQYF. CDR3 in DNA: TGTGCCTCCCGCGATTTAAAGGGGGCCACCTACGAGCAGTACTTC.

This clonotype was picked up a small number of times. The rearrangement uses TRBV3-1 and TRBJ1-2; D unresolved. CDR1 is LGHDT and CDR2 is YNNKEL in the germline V gene (reference sequence). Trimming took off 0 bases at V and 5 bases at J, with 7 bases between the two ends. There are 13 residues in the CDR3. The CDR3 DNA is TGTGCCAGCAGCCAAGAGAGGGCATATGGCTACACCTTC. Residues: CASSQERAYGYTF. Variable domain in full (rest from reference TRBV3-1 and TRBJ1-2): DTAVSQTPKYLVTQMGNDKSIKCEQNLGHDTMYWYKQDSKKFLKIMFSYNNKELIINETVPNRFSPKSPDKAHLNLHINSLELGDSAVYFCASSQERAYGYTFGSGTRLTVV.

This clonotype was counted only a few times. The J gene is TRBJ2-7, the V gene TRBV7-2; 8 nucleotides line up with TRBD2. The ends lost 4 bases at V and 2 bases at J; junction bases unmatched: 7. Germline-derived CDR1 and CDR2 are SGHTA and FQGNSA. The CDR3 has 15 residues. The CDR3: CASSSFGGLAYEQYF. The CDR3, as DNA: TGTGCCAGCAGCTCGTTCGGGGGACTAGCCTACGAGCAGTACTTC.

This clonotype was observed a few times. The rearrangement links TRBV13 to TRBJ2-1; D unresolved. This CDR3 is built from 15 residues. Germline values: CDR1 PRHDT, CDR2 FYEKMQ (reference sequence). Trimming stripped 5 bases from V and 3 bases from J, with 14 bases between. The CDR3 is CASSVDRGGYNEQFF. CDR3 coding DNA: TGTGCCAGCAGCGTAGATCGAGGTGGCTACAATGAGCAGTTCTTC.

This clonotype was found many times. The rearrangement links TRBV6-2 or TRBV6-3 to TRBJ2-1; 14 positions agree with TRBD2. Germline V gene sequence: CDR1 MNHEY, CDR2 SVGEGT. This CDR3 comprises 17 residues. V shed 6 bases, J shed 4 bases, and the junction held 8 bases outside the gene matches. Here the CDR3 DNA reads TGTGCCAGCAGACCGACCGGGACTAGCGGGGGATACAATGAGCAGTTCTTC. Its translation: CASRPTGTSGGYNEQFF.

This clonotype was seen many times. The DNA for the CDR3 is TGTGCCAGCAGCGTAGGTACGGAGCAGTACTTC. Translation: CASSVGTEQYF. The chain links TRBV7-2 to TRBJ2-7; D gene ambiguous. There are 11 residues in the CDR3. V shed 5 bases and J shed 7 bases, with 9 bases lying between them. The germline CDR1 and CDR2 sequences are SGHTA and FQGNSA.

This chain joins TRBV5-6 and TRBJ2-7; 7 bases align to TRBD1. Unmatched junction bases numbered 13, after V lost 4 bases and J lost 0 bases. The length of the CDR3 is 17 residues. The V gene's germline CDR1 is SGHDT and CDR2 YYEEEE. DNA of the CDR3: TGTGCCAGCAGCCAGGACAGGTCCGGGGTCAGCTCCTACGAGCAGTACTTC. It is translated as CASSQDRSGVSSYEQYF.

The V call is TRBV15, the J call TRBJ2-5; D possibly corresponds to TRBD2 (8 bases). V dropped 3 bases and J dropped 5 bases, with 25 bases sitting between them. This CDR3 has 18 amino acids. The V gene's germline CDR1 is LNHNV and CDR2 YYDKDF (reference sequence). The CDR3 DNA follows: TGTGCCACCAGCAGTCGCCTCAACCGGGAGGGGGCCGGGGAGACCCAGTACTTC. Translating it yields CATSSRLNREGAGETQYF.

This clonotype was observed a handful of times. The chain employs TRBV3-1 and TRBJ2-5; no clear D. Per the germline V gene, CDR1 is LGHDT and CDR2 is YNNKEL (reference sequence). The CDR3 contains 13 residues. V lost 0 bases to trimming and J lost 6 bases, with 8 bases between them. CDR3 nucleotides: TGTGCCAGCAGCCAAGATGGGGTCCAGACCCAGTACTTC. Protein sequence: CASSQDGVQTQYF.

This clonotype was detected ten times or more. The V and J genes are TRBV2 and TRBJ2-3; 8 bases agree with TRBD1. Germline CDR1 SNHLY, CDR2 FYNNEI. V lost 4 bases, J lost 6 bases, and 6 bases stayed unmatched. This CDR3 spans 14 amino acids. CDR3 in DNA: TGTGCCAGCAGTGGTGACAGGGGTGTGGATACGCAGTATTTT. Residues: CASSGDRGVDTQYF.